One T cell receptor (beta chain) is described in this entry. The data are from a study of shared clonotypes between healthy human individuals. Deep level was the assay's run setting. Profiling relied on immunoSEQ multiplex PCR, and the TCRdb table lists in-frame clones only, not all of them. Among about 2.5 million clones listed, 85% to 95% were seen once. Per germline, CDR1 MNHNS and CDR2 SASEGT. The V end was cut by 0 bases, the J end by 1 base, with 9 bases between. This CDR3 region has 15 residues. The sample comprised naive CD4+ T cells from PBMCs. Specified subset: CD45RA+ positively selected. The chain links TRBV6-1 to TRBJ1-1; a weak D match, TRBD1 (6 bases). The receptor was derived from a man younger than 35 in good health. Some clones in this sample may be carry-over from other donors' samples. The CDR3 region is CASSEALGGNTEAFF. CDR3 bases: TGTGCCAGCAGTGAAGCGCTAGGGGGGAACACTGAAGCTTTCTTT.